This T cell receptor (beta chain) was documented in a study of cytomegalovirus exposure and HLA in healthy donors (dated by TCRdb to the late 2010s). For context, the study as a whole: According to an earlier analysis of 587 of the donors, about 170 million T cells yielded 117 million unique TCR beta sequences and about 280 Gb of sequence data. An early release that covered some 630 HLA-typed donors contained around 300 gigabases of sequencing data and some 87 million unique TCR sequences. Among the approximately 400 genotyped donors, more than 70% belonged to the genetic ancestry cluster associated with self-reported Caucasian donors. The aim of the study was to test whether cataloging public T cell receptors could identify signatures of past pathogen exposure. The T cell repertoires of some 700 subjects were profiled by immunosequencing and related to cytomegalovirus serostatus. In addition to the first cohort of 666 subjects, a separate validation cohort of approximately 110 different subjects was used. To predict cytomegalovirus infection status, the study brought together high-throughput TCR immunosequencing, statistical association of individual TCRs with disease status, and machine learning. To study patterns of TCR occurrence, a later analysis re-analyzed previously published TCR beta repertoires from 666 donors and added high-resolution HLA genotyping. Rather than using new phenotypic data, the later analysis identified candidate immune exposures from TCR beta sequences and from how often those sequences occurred across donors. An earlier analysis of 450 to 750 of the donors used high-throughput TCR beta sequencing to judge whether each TCR beta V gene segment behaved as functional or pseudogenic. Donor age, sex, ethnicity and CMV serostatus were compiled together with the repertoire data. Genome-wide SNP genotypes for about 65% of the roughly 670 donors were used in a later genetic analysis, which treated that subset as a discovery cohort. All discovery cohort repertoires had been generated on a single sequencing platform. HLA typing included class I and class II loci at four-digit resolution. The number of donors typed differed by locus, with roughly 620-630 for A, B, C, DRB1 and DQB1, 522 for DQA1, 600 to 610 for DPA1, and some 470 for DPB1. Because of strong linkage in the cohort, roughly five DR-DQ haplotypes were treated as single units for association and clustering. On average, around 200,000 unique TCR beta nucleotide sequences were sequenced per donor among about 400 genotyped donors of the cohort, with approximately 18% of those sequences being non-productive.

The library was generated by the immunoSEQ multiplex PCR assay. For the multiplex PCR, a mixture combining 60 forward primers for TCR Vbeta segments and 13 reverse primers for TCR Jbeta segments was used. The CDR3 region of rearranged TCR beta genes was amplified from genomic DNA with a multiplex PCR assay. The Illumina HiSeq System was used to sequence the amplified TCR beta libraries as 87-base-pair reads. The study's processing was this. In a later analysis, some 80 million unique TCR beta chains were counted across the 500 to 850 repertoires, and roughly 9.9 million of these chains were shared by at least two donors. A nearest-neighbor algorithm error-corrected the raw reads and collapsed the reads into unique sequences, merging closely related sequences to remove PCR and sequencing errors. To assign V, D and J gene segments, CDR3 sequences were aligned to IMGT reference sequences. For a sequence to be retained, a match of at least six nucleotides was required to both a V gene segment and a J gene segment. A rearrangement was called productive if the CDR3 had no stop codons and remained in frame with V and J, and every other rearrangement was called non-productive. CDR3 was defined by IMGT convention, running from the second conserved V-encoded cysteine to the conserved J-encoded phenylalanine. The earlier analysis of some 550 of the donors excluded any sequence lacking an unambiguous match to a single V gene segment. In an earlier analysis of 450 to 750 of the donors, a V segment was called functional when productive rearrangements were above 56.7%, and segregating when the standard deviation between donors exceeded 5%. A statistical classification framework was built for diagnosing cytomegalovirus status from the catalog of TCR beta chain sequences. A later analysis assigned V and J genes by comparing TCR nucleotide sequences with IMGT/GENE-DB human TR gene sequences. Using the TCRdist pipeline, a later analysis assigned CDR3 sequences along with most-parsimonious VDJ recombination scenarios. In a later analysis, each TCR beta chain was defined by its CDR3 amino acid sequence together with its V-gene family, and reads without a unique V-gene family were excluded. As a way to deal with suspected cross-contamination and a sequencing artifact, a later analysis dropped 450 to 600 nucleotide sequences that were highly shared and had low generation probability. In a later analysis, a clonal expansion index for each public chain was calculated from normalized within-repertoire ranks of inferred template counts. In a later analysis, generation probabilities were computed with a VDJ recombination model fitted to out-of-frame rearrangements, and the resulting probabilities were checked against IGoR. In a later analysis, hypergeometric tests were used to score TCR-TCR, TCR-HLA and TCR-CMV co-occurrence, with a repertoire-size bias correction applied to TCR pairs. To estimate false discovery rates, a later analysis permuted the HLA or CMV assignments 20 times. In a later analysis, co-occurring TCRs were grouped with DBSCAN, and TCRdist sequence similarity was added when clustering was performed within HLA-allele-positive subsets. Co-occurrence clustering excluded repertoires with fewer than 30,000 or more than 120,000 public chains, plus five with anomalous nucleotide sharing. The table was pulled from immuneACCESS by TCRdb, which kept in-frame rearrangements only. Such tables lose some clones; where checked, under half of the loss comes from unresolved V genes, and the rest has no known cause. V, J and clone size are taken as reported in that table, and D and trimming were inferred from the DNA itself. This sample is represented by about 97,000 clones; roughly three fifths of them were singletons. The leading ten clones occupy approximately 4.8% of the sample.

The investigation overall reported the following: A later analysis found that HLA-associated TCR beta chains were more clonally expanded and had lower generation probabilities than equally common non-associated chains. Because counts were too low, seventeen rarely observed V segments, including chromosome 9 orphons, were left out of the earlier analysis of a few hundred of the donors. While some public TCRs were present in many individuals, most TCR sequences turned up only very rarely across donors. In a later analysis, several top co-occurrence clusters were reported to appear linked to parvovirus B19, influenza, CMV and Epstein-Barr virus. A later genetic analysis associated a missense DCLRE1C variant with V-gene and J-gene trimming of TCR beta chains, and an independent cohort replicated the association. Strong co-occurrence of HLA alleles, especially DR and DQ, made assigning TCR associations to individual alleles difficult. Broadly in line with IMGT annotations, most TCR beta V segments showed up in productive rearrangements about 87% or about 30% of the time in an earlier analysis of around 550 of the donors. CMV serostatus was the only immune exposure information available for the cohort. Specific HLA alleles were associated with over 15,000 TCR beta sequences at a false discovery rate of 0.05 in a later analysis. Sequencing depth was assumed to be roughly uniform across donors in the presence/absence analyses, though that assumption may not hold. Only TCR beta chains were sequenced in this cohort, and the absence of alpha or paired-chain data limited detectable features. The study gave a list of roughly 150 TCR beta chains associated with cytomegalovirus. Because some donors lacked HLA typing at each locus, the association tests relied only on the typed subset. A further reported finding was that TCR beta sequences accurately predicted the HLA-A and HLA-B alleles for most subjects in the first cohort. Correlated functional status among segregating V segments might be attributable to linkage disequilibrium, but an unknown experimental factor could not be ruled out. In a later analysis, TCR association rates were found to vary across HLA loci, with the most associated TCRs seen for DRB1 alleles and the fewest for HLA-C alleles. A group of highly shared sequence variants was considered likely to be a technical artifact of the sequencing pipeline. The authors suggested that the approach could potentially be generalized to other disease states and immunological phenotypes. In vitro tests confirmed that three of the cytomegalovirus-associated TCR beta chains recognize cytomegalovirus antigens. According to a later analysis, most CMV-associated TCR beta chains appeared to be HLA-restricted, and the HLA associations seemed to be driven largely by CMV exposure. Compared with the approximately 700-donor mean, donors in an Asian-associated ancestry cluster had fewer N-insertions in productive TCRs, according to a later genetic analysis. Some IMGT-functional V segments, including TRBV6-2 and TRBV6-3, could not be told apart with the 87-base-pair reads, so those segments were excluded. In both the original and validation cohorts, the classifier was reported to diagnose cytomegalovirus status with high specificity and sensitivity.

For this clone: Its antigen is still unknown. No much larger clone exists at a distance of one base, and base qualities are not known.

The cohort comprised several hundred healthy bone marrow donors. Cohort members were all nominally healthy when sampled, although unrecorded immune exposures were likely present. CMV serostatus was positive for almost 300 and negative for about half of the 666 cohort members, and was not recorded for this donor. A peripheral blood sample was collected from each donor, and TCR beta sequencing was performed on peripheral blood mononuclear cells. Genomic DNA was extracted from the blood cell samples with the Qiagen DNeasy Blood Extraction Kit. The germline V gene (reference sequence) yields GTSNPN for CDR1 and SVGIG for CDR2. Trimming leaves V shorter by 7 bases and J shorter by 2 bases, with the junction holding 6 bases beyond the gene matches. The CDR3 spans 13 residues, from the cysteine through the phenylalanine. The retained sequence is limited to the CDR3, 39 bases, with the frame set at the first base.

Material for sequencing was PBMCs. The chain joins TRBV30 to TRBJ2-3; TRBD1 agrees with 7 junctional bases. The sequence was collected from a human donor in good health. In nucleotides, the sequence is TGTGCCTCTAACAGGGGAAACACAGATACGCAGTATTTT. Its protein reads: CASNRGNTDTQYF.